The present T cell receptor beta chain was sequenced within a study of cytomegalovirus exposure and HLA in healthy donors. Study information: Out of roughly 200 million T cells, an earlier analysis found roughly 110 million unique TCR beta sequences in total. Study-wide points: There were reportedly fewer N-insertions in an Asian-associated ancestry cluster than the approximately 670-donor mean, in a later analysis. Using the classifier, cytomegalovirus status was reportedly diagnosed with high specificity and sensitivity. Excluded were some V segments that proved indistinguishable, including TRBV6-2 and TRBV6-3.

Comments on this clone: The antigen remains undetermined.

The PCR contained 60 Vbeta and 13 Jbeta primers. The data were produced by immunoSEQ multiplex PCR, yet TCRdb's version contains in-frame clones alone and is incomplete. The sample holds 150,000 or so clones, approximately 74% seen once. This CDR3 region has 14 residues. CDR1 is MNHEY, CDR2 SVGAGI, per germline. Losses at the gene ends were 2 bases for V and 4 bases for J; bases not matched to a gene: 2. The chain uses TRBV6-5 and TRBJ1-1; 9 nucleotides line up with TRBD1. Sequences were obtained from PBMCs. This receptor was taken from a man under 40 in good health and CMV-seronegative. The CDR3 region is CASSYRTGVTEAFF. The CDR3 DNA reads TGTGCCAGCAGTTACAGGACAGGGGTCACTGAAGCTTTCTTT.